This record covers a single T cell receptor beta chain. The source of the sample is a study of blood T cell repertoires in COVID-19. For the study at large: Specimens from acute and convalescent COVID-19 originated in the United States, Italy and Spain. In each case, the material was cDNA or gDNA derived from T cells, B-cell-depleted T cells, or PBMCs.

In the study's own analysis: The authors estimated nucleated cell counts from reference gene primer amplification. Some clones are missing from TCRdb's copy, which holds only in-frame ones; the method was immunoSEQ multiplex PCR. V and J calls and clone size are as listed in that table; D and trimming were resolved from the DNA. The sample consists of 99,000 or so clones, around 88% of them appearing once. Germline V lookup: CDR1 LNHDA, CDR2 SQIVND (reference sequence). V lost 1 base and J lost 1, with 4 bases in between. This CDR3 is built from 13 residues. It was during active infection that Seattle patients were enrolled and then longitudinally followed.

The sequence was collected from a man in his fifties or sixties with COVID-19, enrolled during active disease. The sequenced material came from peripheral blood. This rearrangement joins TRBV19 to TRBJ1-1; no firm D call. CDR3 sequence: CASSIGQNTEAFF. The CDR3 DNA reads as TGTGCCAGTAGTATAGGTCAGAACACTGAAGCTTTCTTT.